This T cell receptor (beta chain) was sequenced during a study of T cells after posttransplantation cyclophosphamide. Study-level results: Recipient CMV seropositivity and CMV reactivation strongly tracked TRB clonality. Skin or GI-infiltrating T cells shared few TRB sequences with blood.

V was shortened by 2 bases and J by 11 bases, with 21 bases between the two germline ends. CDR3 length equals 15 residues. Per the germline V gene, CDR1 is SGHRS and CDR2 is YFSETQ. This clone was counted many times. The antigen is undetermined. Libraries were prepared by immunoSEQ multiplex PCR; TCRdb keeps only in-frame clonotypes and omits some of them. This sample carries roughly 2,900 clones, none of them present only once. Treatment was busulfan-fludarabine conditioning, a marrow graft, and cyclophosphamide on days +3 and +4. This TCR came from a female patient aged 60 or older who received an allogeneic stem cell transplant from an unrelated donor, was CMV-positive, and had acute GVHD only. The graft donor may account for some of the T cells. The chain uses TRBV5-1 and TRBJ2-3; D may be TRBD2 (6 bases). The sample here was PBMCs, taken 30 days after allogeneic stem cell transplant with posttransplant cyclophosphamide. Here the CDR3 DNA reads TGCGCCAGCAGCTTTGAGGGAGGACGGACACGGGAGCAGTATTTT. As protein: CASSFEGGRTREQYF.